A single T cell receptor (beta chain) is shown here with its context. Its antigen is currently unknown. The CDR3 runs to 12 residues. Germline V lookup: CDR1 SQVTM, CDR2 ANQGSEA. V dropped 7 bases and J dropped 3 bases, with 11 bases sitting between them. Assay: immunoSEQ multiplex PCR; the TCRdb copy retains only in-frame clones and omits some. The sample lists fewer than 1,500 clones; less than 2.5% were seen once. This specimen comes from a study of STAT3 mutations in large granular lymphocyte leukemia. Broader study findings: At least one immunodominant TCR beta clonotype appeared in every T-cell large granular lymphocyte leukemia patient. Clonal expansion was inferred from other time points because no sample existed at each clone's first appearance. Persisting codominant clonotypes may have hidden a small pathogenic clone.

Sequencing was carried out using PBMCs. This TCR derives from a human donor with T large granular lymphocyte leukemia. Some clones in this sample may be carry-over from other donors' samples. The genes are TRBV29-1 and TRBJ2-3, with D unresolved. In DNA form, the CDR3 reads TGCAGCGGTCGACTCGGGACAGATACGCAGTATTTT. It specifies CSGRLGTDTQYF.